These 16 T cell receptor beta chains share one sample of origin, sequenced in a study of blood T cell repertoires in COVID-19. Generated by immunoSEQ multiplex PCR, the TCRdb table keeps only in-frame clones and is missing some. The sample lists about 300,000 clones, approximately 84% occurring once. Sequenced sample: PBMCs or T cells enriched from blood (not recorded which). Receptor source: a man aged 30 to 45 who had recovered from COVID-19.

In DNA, the CDR3 is TGTGCCAGCAGCCAAGGGACTAGCGGGAAGAATGAGCAGTTCTTC. Translating gives CASSQGTSGKNEQFF. V gene TRBV3-1 (or the pseudogene TRBV3-2) combines with J gene TRBJ2-1; 12 bases are a match to TRBD2. CDR1 LGHDT and CDR2 YNNKEL come from the germline V gene (reference sequence). The CDR3 has 15 residues. The V gene end was trimmed by 1 base and the J gene end by 7 bases; junction bases not matched to a gene: 2.

The CDR3 here is CATSDAESSYEQYF. The CDR3, as DNA: TGTGCCACCAGTGATGCGGAGTCGTCCTACGAGCAGTACTTC. V gene TRBV24-1 combines with J gene TRBJ2-7; no reliable D call. Trimming pared 3 bases from V and 1 base from J, leaving 9 bases between. This CDR3 is 14 amino acids long. Per the germline V gene, CDR1 is KGHDR and CDR2 is SFDVKD.

This chain joins TRBV7-2 and TRBJ1-5, with 8 bases fitting TRBD1. The germline CDR1 and CDR2 sequences are SGHTA and FQGNSA. The CDR3 covers 14 residues. The V gene end was trimmed by 5 bases and the J gene end by 9 bases; junction bases not matched to a gene: 9. CDR3 in amino acids: CASSPGTGGWPQHF. CDR3 sequence (DNA): TGTGCCAGCAGCCCGGGGACAGGCGGGTGGCCCCAGCATTTT.

This clone has just one count. The chain carries TRBV5-4 and TRBJ1-2, with 12 bases fitting TRBD1. In germline, CDR1 is SGHNT, CDR2 YYREEE (reference sequence). The CDR3 is 16 amino acids. Trimming at V came to 0 bases and at J to 2 bases, leaving 2 bases not matched to a gene. CDR3 sequence: CASSLAGTGGNYGYTF. CDR3 DNA: TGTGCCAGCAGCTTGGCTGGGACAGGGGGCAACTATGGCTACACCTTC.

The chain is built from TRBV7-2 and TRBJ2-6, with TRBD1 matching over 8 bases. The CDR3 has 17 residues. The germline CDR1 and CDR2 sequences are SGHTA and FQGNSA. J gave up 2 bases and V 4 bases, and 7 bases lay outside the gene matches. The chain's CDR3 is CASSWSGTGTGANVLTF. CDR3 nucleotide sequence: TGTGCCAGCAGCTGGTCCGGGACAGGTACTGGGGCCAACGTCCTGACTTTC.

This chain connects TRBV11-3 to TRBJ2-1; no definite D call. Deletions cut 4 bases from V and 9 bases from J, with 19 bases between. This CDR3 contains 15 residues. Germline CDR1 reads SGHNT; CDR2 reads YENEEA. The CDR3 sequence is CASSSGLAASSEQFF. The CDR3 nucleotides read TGTGCCAGCAGCTCCGGTCTGGCAGCGTCGTCTGAGCAGTTCTTC.

This clone has more than one count but fewer than ten. The V gene is TRBV4-1, the J gene TRBJ2-3; D is undetermined. V lost 4 bases and J lost 1, with 6 bases in between. Germline V gene sequence: CDR1 MGHRA, CDR2 YSYEKL. The CDR3 consists of 13 residues. CDR3 DNA sequence: TGCGCCAGCAGCCTCTCGGGCACAGATACGCAGTATTTT. Protein sequence: CASSLSGTDTQYF.

J is TRBJ2-3 and V is TRBV5-1; TRBD2 matches at 13 bases. V gave up 4 bases and J gave up 5 bases; unmatched junction bases: 7. The V gene's germline CDR1 is SGHRS and CDR2 YFSETQ. This CDR3 comprises 16 residues. CDR3 nucleotides: TGCGCCAGCAGCCGCGGGACTAGCGGGACTGAAGATACGCAGTATTTT. Encoded protein: CASSRGTSGTEDTQYF.

This sequence joins TRBV7-2 and TRBJ2-2; tentative D call: TRBD1 (6 bases). Germline assignment: CDR1 SGHTA and CDR2 FQGNSA. The CDR3 runs 13 residues. V was clipped by 8 bases and J by 4 bases, with 11 bases between them. CDR3 sequence reads: CASARGSTGELFF. DNA for the CDR3: TGTGCCAGCGCCAGGGGTAGCACCGGGGAGCTGTTTTTT.

V and J are TRBV15 and TRBJ2-1; a weak D match, TRBD2 (6 bases). CDR1 is LNHNV, CDR2 YYDKDF, per germline (reference sequence). The CDR3 runs 16 residues. Trimming removed 6 bases at V and 4 bases at J, with 19 bases between. In DNA form, the CDR3 reads TGTGCCACCAGGGGGCTGGCGGGGAGACATTACAATGAGCAGTTCTTC. Translation: CATRGLAGRHYNEQFF.

The chain joins TRBV19 to TRBJ2-7; TRBD2 is a possible D gene (5 bases). The CDR3 is made up of 16 amino acids. Germline values: CDR1 LNHDA, CDR2 SQIVND (reference sequence). V was clipped by 5 bases and J by 0 bases, with 17 bases between them. CDR3 in amino acids: CASSPLTGSGSYEQYF. The CDR3 DNA follows: TGTGCCAGTAGTCCCTTGACTGGGAGCGGCTCCTACGAGCAGTACTTC.

The CDR3 region has the DNA TGTGCCAGCAGTGATTGGACAGGGAACACCGGGGAGCTGTTTTTT. Amino acids: CASSDWTGNTGELFF. V gene TRBV2 combines with J gene TRBJ2-2, with 7 bases identical to TRBD1. The CDR3 covers 15 residues. Trimming removed 3 bases from V and 1 base from J; junction bases left unmatched: 2. The germline gives CDR1 SNHLY, CDR2 FYNNEI. The whole variable domain, filled in from reference TRBV2 and TRBJ2-2, reads EPEVTQTPSHQVTQMGQEVILRCVPISNHLYFYWYRQILGQKVEFLVSFYNNEISEKSEIFDDQFSVERPDGSNFTLKIRSTKLEDSAMYFCASSDWTGNTGELFFGEGSRLTVL.

This rearrangement joins TRBV19 to TRBJ2-3, with 7 bases identical to TRBD2. The germline V gene has CDR1 LNHDA and CDR2 SQIVND (reference sequence). Trimming removed 0 bases from V and 3 bases from J; junction bases left unmatched: 6. The CDR3 totals 16 residues. The CDR3 DNA follows: TGTGCCAGTAGTATAGACGTGCGACTAGCAACAGATACGCAGTATTTT. Its translation is CASSIDVRLATDTQYF.

With respect to this clone: Other DNA sequences of this sample code for an identical CDR3. V usage is TRBV19 and J usage is TRBJ1-1; 8 bases are shared with TRBD1. The length of the CDR3 is 15 residues. Losses at the gene ends were 1 base for V and 4 bases for J; bases not matched to a gene: 5. The V gene's germline CDR1 is LNHDA and CDR2 SQIVND (reference sequence). CDR3 sequence: CASSIGRTGRTEAFF. DNA of the CDR3: TGTGCCAGTAGTATAGGTCGGACAGGGCGCACTGAAGCTTTCTTT.

The J gene is TRBJ2-7, the V gene TRBV30; D remains unclear. Germline V lookup: CDR1 GTSNPN, CDR2 SVGIG (reference sequence). The CDR3 is 14 amino acids. V was trimmed by 4 bases and J by 2 bases, leaving 15 bases between them. The DNA of the CDR3 is TGTGCCTGGAATCACGGCAGGCAAACCTACGAGCAGTACTTC. Translated: CAWNHGRQTYEQYF.

The rearrangement uses TRBV7-2 and TRBJ1-2, with D uncertain. V was trimmed by 1 base and J by 7 bases, leaving 13 bases between them. The CDR3 totals 14 residues. CDR1 is SGHTA, CDR2 FQGNSA, per germline. In DNA, the CDR3 is TGTGCCAGCAGCTTAGTCATAGAGGGTGCTGGCTACACCTTC. Protein product: CASSLVIEGAGYTF.